The text below deals with one T cell receptor (beta chain). The target antigen is unknown. Germline CDR1 GTSNPN, CDR2 SVGIG (reference sequence). Trimming took 6 bases from V and 3 from J; bases not matched to a gene: 3. The CDR3 runs to 13 residues. These data come from a study of OX40 agonist ivuxolimab in advanced cancers. The wider study: Patients' therapy was ivuxolimab, an antibody that acts as an agonist of OX40 (CD134).

Produced via immunoSEQ multiplex PCR; TCRdb's table is partial and in-frame only. The data show about 41,000 clones, approximately 89% seen once. Study outcomes and limitations: Partial responders dosed at 0.1-3.0 mg/kg displayed clonal expansion ranking among the lowest. The study found that CD8+ T cells averaged more expanded clones than CD4+.

V and J are TRBV30 and TRBJ2-3, with 10 bases fitting TRBD1. The source is an adult with an advanced solid tumor such as melanoma, head and neck, liver or kidney cancer. Here the sequenced sample was CD4+ or CD8+ T cells sorted from blood, taken in a trial of the OX40 agonist ivuxolimab. In DNA, the CDR3 is TGTGCCTGTAGACAGGGGGCTACAGATACGCAGTATTTT. Its protein is CACRQGATDTQYF. Full variable domain (missing parts from reference TRBV30 and TRBJ2-3): SQTIHQWPATLVQPVGSPLSLECTVEGTSNPNLYWYRQAAGRGLQLLFYSVGIGQISSEVPQNLSASRPQDRQFILSSKKLLLSDSGFYLCACRQGATDTQYFGPGTRLTVL.